The 3 T cell receptor beta chains given below trace back to one sample, sequenced in a study of tumor-infiltrating lymphocytes in primary liver carcinoma. The tissue used was unsorted bulk material of about 19-31 mg. RNA and DNA were co-extracted from it with the AllPrep DNA/RNA mini kit. Researchers generated TCR beta cDNA from roughly 520 ng of total RNA, relying on a constant-region primer. Libraries of TCR beta came from three nested multiplex PCR rounds with slightly modified ARM-PCR. For 10 cycles apiece, the opening two PCR rounds ran with TRBV1-TRBV30 forward primers and a C-beta reverse primer. TCRdb fed the multiplex PCR reads into MiXCR, producing one record per CDR3 protein. This sample has tens of thousands of distinct CDR3 sequences, with over 65% found just once. Sequencing input: liver tumor tissue from sampling region 5. Subset of the sample: tumor region T5, tumor centre. These receptors were taken from a man in his forties with primary liver carcinoma and hepatitis B virus infection.

This clonotype came up many times. This sequence joins TRBV7-9 and TRBJ2-7; 8 nucleotides match TRBD1. CDR1 and CDR2 from the germline V gene are SEHNR and FQNEAQ (reference sequence). J gave up 3 bases and V 6 bases, and 7 bases lay outside the gene matches. The CDR3 length is 14 residues. Here the CDR3 reads CASSLTGGGYEQYF. The CDR3 DNA follows: TGTGCCAGCAGTCTCACAGGGGGTGGCTACGAGCAGTACTTC.

This clonotype was seen ten or more times. The genes are TRBV7-9 and TRBJ1-5; D call uncertain. The germline V and J ends were trimmed by 5 bases and 0 bases, with 2 bases remaining between them. The germline gives CDR1 SEHNR, CDR2 FQNEAQ (reference sequence). CDR3 length: 12 amino acids. The chain's CDR3 is CASSPSNQPQHF. The CDR3, as DNA: TGTGCCAGCAGCCCTAGCAATCAGCCCCAGCATTTT.

This clonotype was found once. Mismatch with germline at one junction end may stem from a read error. The chain is built from TRBV29-1 and TRBJ2-1; D may be TRBD1 or TRBD2 (5 bases each). The CDR3 is made up of 13 amino acids. The germline V gene has CDR1 SQVTM and CDR2 ANQGSEA. CDR3 in DNA: TGCAGCCTTGAGGACAACGCGGGCAATGAGCAGTTCTTC. Amino acid sequence: CSLEDNAGNEQFF.